Listed below are T cell receptor beta chains from one sample, sequenced in a study of shared clonotypes between healthy human individuals. Generated by immunoSEQ multiplex PCR, the TCRdb table keeps only in-frame clones and is missing some. The sample holds 650,000 to 750,000 clones; about two thirds are singletons and the top ten take 1.8%. Sequencing was done on a sample of memory CD4+ T cells sorted from blood. These receptors were obtained from a woman aged 25 to 39 in good health. Each CDR3 is given with its conserved first and last residue. Fields, in order: J gene, clone size, D gene, V gene, CDR3 protein, CDR3 DNA. The D gene is left open where the match is weak. Clone size is shown for a subset of rows, as once, few, many or a class of expanded clone.

TRBJ2-6 NA NA TRBV7-2 CASSFAAGANVLTF TGTGCCAGCAGCTTTGCTGCTGGGGCCAACGTCCTGACTTTC
TRBJ1-1 few TRBD1 TRBV19 CASSHRGQNTEAFF TGTGCCAGTTCCCACAGGGGGCAGAACACTGAAGCTTTCTTT
TRBJ1-2 NA NA TRBV2 CASRVTGDGGYTF TGTGCCAGCAGAGTTACGGGGGACGGCGGCTACACCTTC
TRBJ2-3 NA TRBD1 TRBV5-6 CASSLRTGGTDTQYF TGTGCCAGCAGCTTGAGGACAGGGGGCACAGATACGCAGTATTTT
TRBJ2-1 NA NA TRBV7-8 CASSLVGGQGQRSYNEQFF TGTGCCAGCAGCTTAGTGGGAGGACAAGGACAACGCTCCTACAATGAGCAGTTCTTC
TRBJ2-7 NA NA TRBV14 CASSLFRGHYEQYF TGTGCCAGCAGCCTCTTCCGTGGACACTACGAGCAGTACTTC
TRBJ1-5 once NA TRBV7-8 CASSLRGLNQPQHF TGTGCCAGCAGCTTAAGGGGACTCAATCAGCCCCAGCATTTT
TRBJ2-6 NA NA TRBV18 CASSHGTRPGANVLTF TGTGCCAGCTCACACGGAACCAGGCCTGGGGCCAACGTCCTGACTTTC
TRBJ1-1 NA NA TRBV7-2 CASSSRYTEAFF TGTGCCAGCAGCTCGCGGTACACTGAAGCTTTCTTT
TRBJ1-1 NA TRBD1 TRBV5-4 CASSLGGQDEAFF TGTGCCAGCAGCTTGGGGGGACAGGATGAAGCTTTCTTT
TRBJ1-2 NA NA TRBV4-1 CASSPFSDSNYGYTF TGCGCCAGCAGCCCTTTCAGCGATTCTAACTATGGCTACACCTTC
TRBJ2-2 NA TRBD1 TRBV11-2 CASSLVRGRTGELFF TGTGCCAGCAGCTTAGTCAGGGGGCGGACCGGGGAGCTGTTTTTT
TRBJ2-7 NA NA TRBV2 CASSRDSYEQYF TGTGCCAGCAGCAGAGACTCCTACGAGCAGTACTTC
TRBJ2-2 NA NA TRBV2 CASSGLGGSIGELFF TGTGCCAGCAGTGGACTAGGGGGGAGCATCGGGGAGCTGTTTTTT
TRBJ1-2 NA TRBD1 TRBV28 CASSYGTGTIRSTF TGTGCCAGCAGTTATGGGACAGGGACTATTCGGTCCACCTTC
TRBJ2-7 NA TRBD1 TRBV11-2 CASSLAPGQASYEQYF TGTGCCAGCAGCTTGGCCCCGGGACAGGCCTCCTACGAGCAGTACTTC
TRBJ1-5 NA NA TRBV6-5 CASSVYPRQPQHF TGTGCCAGCAGCGTCTACCCTCGTCAGCCCCAGCATTTT